This is a list of T cell receptor beta chains from one sample in a study of OX40 agonist ivuxolimab in advanced cancers. This table comes from immunoSEQ multiplex PCR, and its TCRdb copy is limited to in-frame clones, with some not included. The table has roughly 63,000 clones, roughly 87% seen once; the top ten hold around 11%. Sequencing used CD4+ or CD8+ T cells sorted from blood, obtained in a trial of the OX40 agonist ivuxolimab. Receptors originate from an adult with an advanced solid tumor such as melanoma, head and neck, liver or kidney cancer. Both conserved end residues are part of each CDR3. The D gene is left open where the match is weak. Some rows have no size entry. The others give once, few or many, or a class for an expanded clone.

.	TRBV5-4	TRBD2	TRBJ2-7	TGTGCCAGCAGCTTCGGAGCGGGGGGCTACGAGCAGTACTTC	CASSFGAGGYEQYF
.	TRBV30	TRBD2	TRBJ2-1	TGTGCCTGGACACTAGCGGGAGGACACAATGAGCAGTTCTTC	CAWTLAGGHNEQFF
few	TRBV29-1	TRBD1	TRBJ2-1	TGCAGCGTTTCCGGGACAGAAACCTACAATGAGCAGTTCTTC	CSVSGTETYNEQFF
.	TRBV9	.	TRBJ1-1	TGTGCCAGCTCCCAGTTAGCGGGGTTTGATGAAGCTTTCTTT	CASSQLAGFDEAFF
.	TRBV9	TRBD1	TRBJ1-2	TGTGCCAGCAGCATGGGGACAGGGGGAAACTATGGCTACACCTTC	CASSMGTGGNYGYTF
.	TRBV14	TRBD1	TRBJ2-7	TGTGCCAGCAGTCGGGACAGCAACTACGAGCAGTACTTC	CASSRDSNYEQYF
medium-sized	TRBV4-1	TRBD1	TRBJ2-7	TGCGCCAGCAGCCAAACACAGGGGACCTACGAGCAGTACTTC	CASSQTQGTYEQYF
.	TRBV2	.	TRBJ2-7	TGTGCCAGCAGTAAAAGACTGGACGACTCCTACGAGCAGTACTTC	CASSKRLDDSYEQYF
.	TRBV27	.	TRBJ2-7	TGTGCCAGCAGCCGTCTGGGGGGCTTGTACGAGCAGTACTTC	CASSRLGGLYEQYF
.	TRBV27	.	TRBJ1-1	TGTGCCAGCAGAACAGGGCCGGGAACTGAAGCTTTCTTT	CASRTGPGTEAFF
.	TRBV19	TRBD2	TRBJ2-7	TGTGCCAGTAGTATCCTTCCTAGCGGGCACTACGAGCAGTACTTC	CASSILPSGHYEQYF
.	TRBV6-5	TRBD1	TRBJ2-7	TGTGCCAGCAGTTACCGGACAGGGGGGGCGGACGAGCAGTACTTC	CASSYRTGGADEQYF
.	TRBV19	.	TRBJ1-2	TGTGCCAGTTCTAAGGACGGACTTAACTATGGCTACACCTTC	CASSKDGLNYGYTF
.	TRBV19	.	TRBJ2-7	TGTGCCAGTAGGACAACCCAGGACAGCCTATACGAGCAGTACTTC	CASRTTQDSLYEQYF
.	TRBV7-3	TRBD1	TRBJ1-2	TGTGCCAGCAGCTTAGAAGGGGGCGAAGGCTACACCTTC	CASSLEGGEGYTF
.	TRBV18	.	TRBJ1-1	TGTGCCAGCTCACCACCTATTGGGAACACTGAAGCTTTCTTT	CASSPPIGNTEAFF
.	TRBV5-5	TRBD1	TRBJ2-7	TGTGCCAGCTCTATTCCGGGACAGGGGCGCTACGAGCAGTACTTC	CASSIPGQGRYEQYF
.	TRBV30	.	TRBJ2-7	TGTGCCTGGAGCTTAGGAGGGGACTACGAGCAGTACTTC	CAWSLGGDYEQYF
.	TRBV2	TRBD1	TRBJ2-1	TGTGCCAGCAGTGCGGGGGCAGGGGGCTTTTACAATGAGCAGTTCTTC	CASSAGAGGFYNEQFF
.	TRBV27	.	TRBJ2-7	TGTGCCAGCAGTTTTGGGGGACACGGCGAGCAGTACTTC	CASSFGGHGEQYF
.	TRBV27	TRBD2	TRBJ2-7	TGTGCCAGCAGTTTTTGGGGTCCAGCGGGATCCTACGAGCAGTACTTC	CASSFWGPAGSYEQYF
.	TRBV29-1	TRBD1	TRBJ2-7	TGCAGCGGAAGGGGGCAGGGGAACGAGCAGTACTTC	CSGRGQGNEQYF